These T cell receptor beta chains were read from a single sample in a study of spatial heterogeneity in lung cancer. TCRdb passed the 5' RACE reads through MiXCR, listing each CDR3 protein once. The sample has tens of thousands of distinct CDR3 sequences, about 6% seen once. This specimen consisted of lung tumor tissue, obtained at surgery. The receptors were gathered from a male donor with early-stage non-small cell lung cancer. CDR3s include the opening cysteine and the closing phenylalanine or tryptophan. A D gene is named only where the DNA matches it firmly. Not all rows give a size; the values are once, few, many and, for expanded clones, a class.

V: TRBV18; J: TRBJ1-6; D: NA; size: many; CDR3: CASSRREGESPLHF; DNA: TGTGCCAGCTCACGTCGAGAGGGGGAGTCACCCCTCCACTTT
V: TRBV7-9; J: TRBJ2-5; D: TRBD2; size: many; CDR3: CASSVGSGSLETQYF; DNA: TGTGCCAGCAGCGTAGGAAGCGGGAGTCTGGAGACCCAGTACTTC
V: TRBV5-1; J: TRBJ2-3; D: NA; size: many; CDR3: CASSRGAISSTDTQYF; DNA: TGCGCCAGCAGCCGGGGGGCCATATCTAGCACAGATACGCAGTATTTT
V: TRBV6-1; J: TRBJ2-7; D: NA; size: many; CDR3: CASSNHLNYEQYF; DNA: TGTGCCAGCAGTAATCACTTAAACTACGAGCAGTACTTC
V: TRBV20-1; J: TRBJ1-2; D: NA; size: many; CDR3: CSAVRETVATF; DNA: TGCAGTGCGGTTCGGGAAACCGTTGCCACCTTC
V: TRBV4-2; J: TRBJ1-5; D: NA; size: many; CDR3: CASSQVQAYNQPQHF; DNA: TGTGCCAGCAGCCAAGTACAGGCTTACAATCAGCCCCAGCATTTT
V: TRBV18; J: TRBJ1-1; D: NA; size: few; CDR3: CASSPGTLTEAFF; DNA: TGTGCCAGCTCACCGGGGACACTCACTGAAGCTTTCTTT
V: TRBV6-5; J: TRBJ2-4; D: TRBD2; size: many; CDR3: CASSYSWTSGSIRNIQYF; DNA: TGTGCCAGCAGTTACTCGTGGACTAGCGGGAGTATAAGGAACATTCAGTACTTC
V: TRBV30; J: TRBJ2-4; D: TRBD1; size: many; CDR3: CAWNPPDRVVSIQYF; DNA: TGTGCCTGGAACCCCCCGGACAGGGTGGTAAGCATTCAGTACTTC
V: TRBV3-1; J: TRBJ2-4; D: NA; size: many; CDR3: CASSPPRGLAKNIQYF; DNA: TGTGCCAGCAGCCCCCCCCGCGGCTTAGCCAAAAACATTCAGTACTTC
V: TRBV2; J: TRBJ1-5; D: TRBD1; size: many; CDR3: CASSFPGQANQPQHF; DNA: TGTGCCAGCAGTTTTCCGGGACAGGCCAATCAGCCCCAGCATTTT
V: TRBV12-3/TRBV12-4; J: TRBJ1-5; D: TRBD1; size: many; CDR3: CASSGGQGTSEPQHF; DNA: TGTGCCAGCAGTGGAGGACAGGGGACCTCCGAGCCCCAGCATTTT
V: TRBV29-1; J: TRBJ1-1; D: NA; size: many; CDR3: CSVESPGRNTEAFF; DNA: TGCAGCGTTGAATCCCCAGGGAGGAACACTGAAGCTTTCTTT
V: TRBV28; J: TRBJ1-4; D: NA; size: NA; CDR3: CAAGLHEKLFF; DNA: TGTGCCGCGGGGTTACATGAAAAACTGTTTTTT
V: TRBV5-5; J: TRBJ1-2; D: TRBD1; size: few; CDR3: CASSSTTGGIGYTF; DNA: TGTGCCAGCAGCTCGACTACAGGGGGCATTGGCTACACCTTC
V: TRBV20-1; J: TRBJ2-7; D: TRBD2; size: NA; CDR3: CSSPAGEGKDEQYF; DNA: TGCAGTTCCCCCGCGGGAGAAGGGAAAGACGAGCAGTACTTC
V: TRBV20-1; J: TRBJ2-7; D: NA; size: few; CDR3: CSATPPNRASTYEQYF; DNA: TGCAGTGCTACCCCCCCAAACAGGGCCAGTACCTACGAGCAGTACTTC
V: TRBV12-3/TRBV12-4; J: TRBJ1-2; D: NA; size: many; CDR3: CASSIIANYGYTF; DNA: TGTGCCAGCAGTATTATAGCTAACTATGGCTACACCTTC
V: TRBV7-2; J: TRBJ1-2; D: TRBD1; size: NA; CDR3: CASSLEVRGRANYGYTF; DNA: TGTGCCAGCAGCTTAGAAGTCAGGGGGCGAGCTAACTATGGCTACACCTTC
V: TRBV11-2; J: TRBJ2-3; D: TRBD2; size: many; CDR3: CASSFGLAGADTQYF; DNA: TGTGCCAGCAGCTTCGGACTAGCGGGGGCAGATACGCAGTATTTT
V: TRBV5-1; J: TRBJ1-1; D: NA; size: many; CDR3: CASSLARGGEAFF; DNA: TGCGCCAGCAGCTTGGCAAGGGGTGGAGAAGCTTTCTTT
V: TRBV24-1; J: TRBJ1-1; D: NA; size: few; CDR3: CATSTYPYTEAFF; DNA: TGTGCCACTTCCACATACCCTTACACTGAAGCTTTCTTT
V: TRBV7-2; J: TRBJ2-3; D: TRBD2; size: NA; CDR3: CASSLRSGRADTQYF; DNA: TGTGCCAGCAGCTTAAGATCCGGGAGGGCAGATACGCAGTATTTT
V: TRBV5-4; J: TRBJ1-1; D: NA; size: many; CDR3: CAIGRGVAREAFF; DNA: TGTGCCATCGGCCGCGGGGTTGCGAGAGAAGCTTTCTTT
V: TRBV20-1; J: TRBJ1-2; D: TRBD1; size: many; CDR3: CSGRGQDPANYGYTF; DNA: TGCAGTGGTAGAGGACAGGATCCTGCTAACTATGGCTACACCTTC
V: TRBV5-5; J: TRBJ1-6; D: NA; size: NA; CDR3: CASSLTENSPLHF; DNA: TGTGCCAGCAGCTTGACTGAAAATTCACCCCTCCACTTT
V: TRBV28; J: TRBJ1-2; D: NA; size: many; CDR3: CASSLSRAYGYTF; DNA: TGTGCCAGCAGTCTGAGCAGGGCCTATGGCTACACCTTC